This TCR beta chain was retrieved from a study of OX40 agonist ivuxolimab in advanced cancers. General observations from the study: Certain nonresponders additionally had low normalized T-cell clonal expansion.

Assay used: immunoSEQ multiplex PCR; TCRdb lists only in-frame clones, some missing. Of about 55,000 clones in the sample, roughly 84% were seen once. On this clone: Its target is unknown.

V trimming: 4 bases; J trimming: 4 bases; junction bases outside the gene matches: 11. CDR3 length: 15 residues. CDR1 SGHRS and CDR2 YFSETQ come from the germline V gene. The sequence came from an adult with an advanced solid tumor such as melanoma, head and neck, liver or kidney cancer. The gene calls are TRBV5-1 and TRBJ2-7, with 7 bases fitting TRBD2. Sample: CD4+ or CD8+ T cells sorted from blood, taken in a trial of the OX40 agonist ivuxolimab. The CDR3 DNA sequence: TGCGCCAGCAGCCTTGGTGCTAGCGGACTTTACGAGCAGTACTTC. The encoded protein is CASSLGASGLYEQYF. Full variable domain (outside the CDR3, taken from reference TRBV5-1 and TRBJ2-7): KAGVTQTPRYLIKTRGQQVTLSCSPISGHRSVSWYQQTPGQGLQFLFEYFSETQRNKGNFPGRFSGRQFSNSRSEMNVSTLELGDSALYLCASSLGASGLYEQYFGPGTRLTVT.